Given below is one T cell receptor beta chain in context. Antigen specificity is unknown. One entry per CDR3 protein results from TCRdb running MiXCR on the reads. The table includes around 750,000 distinct CDR3 sequences, about 31% detected once. The sample comes from a study of T cell repertoires in cytomegalovirus infection. The CDR3 consists of 16 residues. CDR1 and CDR2 from the germline V gene are MNHEY and SVGAGI. V lost 6 bases and J lost 2, with 19 bases in between. This clonotype was sampled from a human donor in good health (CMV status not recorded). Some clones in this sample may be carry-over from other donors' samples. This chain joins TRBV6-5 and TRBJ2-5, with D uncertain. The source material was cultured CD8+ T cells from PBMCs, sampled from culture after CMV antigen stimulation. The chain's CDR3 is CASRRAVAGPQETQYF. The CDR3, as DNA: TGTGCCAGCAGGAGAGCAGTCGCCGGGCCGCAAGAGACCCAGTACTTC.